Sample share makes the clone carrying this T cell receptor beta chain large. What it recognizes is unknown. Produced via immunoSEQ multiplex PCR; TCRdb's table is partial and in-frame only. The sample includes about 5,000 clones, over 55% of them seen just once. This entry belongs to a study of PD-1 blockade in classical Hodgkin lymphoma. Study results and limitations: The baseline diversity of complete responders showed similarity to that of newly diagnosed patients.

The time point here: cycle 4 day 1 (C4D1), after more than 5 weeks of nivolumab. Brentuximab vedotin exposure varied among the patients, all of whom had relapsed after autologous stem cell transplantation. Complete response, partial response or progressive disease was recorded as best response. The CDR3 extends over 16 amino acids. The V segment lost 6 bases and the J segment 3 bases; nucleotides outside the gene matches: 11. Germline values: CDR1 WNHNN, CDR2 SYGVQD (reference sequence). Sample: peripheral blood mononuclear cells (PBMCs), taken before the fourth cycle of nivolumab. The rearrangement links TRBV10-1 to TRBJ1-3; 7 bases agree with TRBD1. This clonotype was obtained from a human donor with classical Hodgkin lymphoma. This CDR3 is CASSRDREYFGNTIYF. Here the CDR3 DNA reads TGCGCCAGCAGCCGTGACAGGGAGTACTTTGGAAACACCATATATTTT.